The 20 T cell receptor beta chains presented below share a single source sample, sequenced in a study of cytomegalovirus exposure and HLA in healthy donors. It was with 60 Vbeta and 13 Jbeta primers that the PCR ran. Assay used: immunoSEQ multiplex PCR; TCRdb lists only in-frame clones, some missing. Of roughly 150,000 clones in the sample, nearly 80% were seen once. Sequenced: PBMCs. All receptors come from a woman aged 30 to 39 in good health and CMV-seronegative.

The J gene is TRBJ1-2, the V gene TRBV5-1; no definite D call. The CDR3 is made up of 15 amino acids. Trimming stripped 0 bases from V and 6 bases from J, with 15 bases between. The germline CDR1 and CDR2 sequences are SGHRS and YFSETQ. CDR3 loop: CASSLDPATIDGYTF. As DNA, the CDR3 is TGCGCCAGCAGCTTGGACCCGGCAACTATCGATGGCTACACCTTC.

V usage is TRBV2 and J usage is TRBJ1-5; 8 bases fit TRBD1. The length of the CDR3 is 15 residues. Germline CDR1 is SNHLY and CDR2 is FYNNEI. J gave up 0 bases and V 7 bases, and 5 bases lay outside the gene matches. CDR3 loop: CASTTGALSNQPQHF. The DNA of the CDR3 is TGTGCCAGCACGACAGGGGCCCTTAGCAATCAGCCCCAGCATTTT.

V usage is TRBV30 and J usage is TRBJ1-2; 9 bases line up with TRBD1. This CDR3 spans 14 amino acids. Germline trimming cut 0 bases from V and 7 bases from J; bases unmatched to any gene: 6. Germline loops: CDR1 GTSNPN, CDR2 SVGIG (reference sequence). The CDR3 spells CAWSVSQGAVGYTF. Written as DNA, the CDR3 is TGTGCCTGGAGTGTATCACAGGGGGCGGTTGGCTACACCTTC. Complete variable domain (other parts from reference TRBV30 and TRBJ1-2): SQTIHQWPATLVQPVGSPLSLECTVEGTSNPNLYWYRQAAGRGLQLLFYSVGIGQISSEVPQNLSASRPQDRQFILSSKKLLLSDSGFYLCAWSVSQGAVGYTFGSGTRLTVV.

This sequence joins TRBV30 and TRBJ2-7, with a possible D match to TRBD2 (7 bases). The V gene lost 4 bases and the J gene lost 2 bases, with 15 bases spanning the gap. This CDR3 comprises 14 residues. The germline CDR1 and CDR2 sequences are GTSNPN and SVGIG (reference sequence). CDR3 DNA sequence: TGTGCCTGGACCCGAGGGGGGGTCCCCTACGAGCAGTACTTC. Translating it yields CAWTRGGVPYEQYF. The variable domain in full, completed from reference TRBV30 and TRBJ2-7, reads SQTIHQWPATLVQPVGSPLSLECTVEGTSNPNLYWYRQAAGRGLQLLFYSVGIGQISSEVPQNLSASRPQDRQFILSSKKLLLSDSGFYLCAWTRGGVPYEQYFGPGTRLTVT.

The CDR3 loop is CAIRGPDENTEAFF. For the CDR3, the DNA is TGTGCCATCAGGGGCCCCGATGAGAACACTGAAGCTTTCTTT. This chain joins TRBV10-3 and TRBJ1-1; no definite D call. Trimming took 6 bases from V and 1 from J, leaving 12 bases between them. The CDR3 consists of 14 residues. Germline loops: CDR1 ENHRY, CDR2 SYGVKD.

This clone showed up just a few times. The chain joins TRBV27 to TRBJ2-2; the match to TRBD2 covers 8 bases. V was pared by 3 bases and J by 4 bases, with 13 bases of the junction left unmatched. The V gene's germline CDR1 is MNHEY and CDR2 SMNVEV (reference sequence). The CDR3 spans 18 residues. The CDR3 DNA reads TGTGCCAGCAGTTTTACCCGGGGGGGCGGGGACGGCACCGGGGAGCTGTTTTTT. It specifies CASSFTRGGGDGTGELFF.

This clone came up a few times. The chain recombines TRBV29-1 with TRBJ2-6, with 7 bases lining up with TRBD1. Germline-derived CDR1 and CDR2 are SQVTM and ANQGSEA. The CDR3 length is 16 residues. With V trimmed by 6 bases and J by 0 bases, 8 bases remained unmatched. The CDR3 sequence: CSVSGQAISGANVLTF. The CDR3 nucleotides are TGCAGCGTCTCCGGACAGGCCATCTCTGGGGCCAACGTCCTGACTTTC.

In its sample, this clone was seen a few times. The V gene is TRBV27, the J gene TRBJ1-1; D unresolved. Trimming pared 1 base from V and 1 base from J, leaving 4 bases between. CDR1 and CDR2 from the germline V gene are MNHEY and SMNVEV (reference sequence). This CDR3 has 13 residues. CDR3 sequence reads: CASSLFRNTEAFF. In DNA, the CDR3 is TGTGCCAGCAGTTTATTCCGGAACACTGAAGCTTTCTTT.

The V gene is TRBV15, the J gene TRBJ1-4, with TRBD1 identical over 8 bases. V was clipped by 0 bases and J by 10 bases; unmatched bases: 10. The germline CDR1 and CDR2 sequences are LNHNV and YYDKDF (reference sequence). The CDR3 extends over 16 amino acids. Written as DNA, the CDR3 is TGTGCCACCAGCAGAGATCGGGAACAGGGGGAGGGAAAACTGTTTTTT. This encodes CATSRDREQGEGKLFF.

The rearrangement joins TRBV4-1 to TRBJ1-5; D remains ambiguous. Between the trimmed V and J ends, which lost 0 bases and 7 bases, there was a span of 7 bases. This CDR3 is 13 amino acids long. Per the germline V gene, CDR1 is MGHRA and CDR2 is YSYEKL. The CDR3: CASSQDQRQPQHF. CDR3 sequence (DNA): TGCGCCAGCAGCCAAGATCAGAGGCAGCCCCAGCATTTT.

The V and J genes are TRBV6-4 and TRBJ1-2; 9 nucleotides agree with TRBD1. Per germline, CDR1 MRHNA and CDR2 SNTAGT. The CDR3 sequence is 13 residues long. Trimming took 8 bases from V and 4 from J; bases not matched to a gene: 5. CDR3 loop: CASGPGQGYGYTF. Written as DNA, the CDR3 is TGTGCCAGCGGGCCGGGACAGGGCTATGGCTACACCTTC.

This chain connects TRBV6-5 to TRBJ2-7, with 8 bases lining up with TRBD1. CDR3 length: 13 amino acids. Germline trimming cut 5 bases from V and 7 bases from J; bases unmatched to any gene: 7. Germline CDR1 MNHEY, CDR2 SVGAGI. CDR3 sequence (DNA): TGTGCCAGCAGTCGGGGACAGGCCCGGGAGCAGTACTTC. This codes for CASSRGQAREQYF.

This chain joins TRBV15 and TRBJ1-1; the match to TRBD1 covers 9 bases. The CDR3 is made up of 17 amino acids. J was trimmed by 0 bases and V by 3 bases; bases with no gene match: 8. Germline V CDR1 and CDR2: LNHNV, YYDKDF (reference sequence). CDR3 loop: CATSRGRTGALNTEAFF. The CDR3 bases are TGTGCCACCAGCAGGGGACGGACAGGGGCTCTGAACACTGAAGCTTTCTTT.

The V and J genes are TRBV5-6 and TRBJ1-1; TRBD1 aligns across 8 bases. The length of the CDR3 is 15 residues. Trimming cost V 3 bases and J 7 bases; bases outside gene matches: 11. Germline values: CDR1 SGHDT, CDR2 YYEEEE. The CDR3 region has the DNA TGTGCCAGCAGCTCACTGGGACAGGCTTTGTTTGAAGCTTTCTTT. It specifies CASSSLGQALFEAFF.

This clone has a handful of counts. The rearrangement links TRBV5-5 to TRBJ1-1; possible D gene TRBD1, 5 bases. The V and J ends lost 2 bases and 4 bases respectively, with 9 bases between them. In germline, CDR1 is SGHKS, CDR2 YYEKEE (reference sequence). This CDR3 spans 13 amino acids. The CDR3 nucleotides are TGTGCCAGCAGCTTTGGCCAGGGCACTGAAGCTTTCTTT. Its translation is CASSFGQGTEAFF.

This clone was found once. The J gene is TRBJ2-2, the V gene TRBV29-1; the match to TRBD2 covers 8 bases. Per germline, CDR1 SQVTM and CDR2 ANQGSEA. J gave up 2 bases and V 5 bases, and 4 bases lay outside the gene matches. The CDR3 loop spans 14 amino acids. The CDR3 region has the DNA TGCAGCGTTTTGACTAGCGTAAACACCGGGGAGCTGTTTTTT. Amino acid sequence: CSVLTSVNTGELFF.

The chain employs TRBV5-1 and TRBJ2-1, with 8 bases fitting TRBD1. Losses at the gene ends were 0 bases for V and 8 bases for J; bases not matched to a gene: 7. This CDR3 is built from 15 residues. Germline V gene lookup returns CDR1 SGHRS and CDR2 YFSETQ. CDR3 sequence: CASSLERTGIDEQFF. CDR3 coding DNA: TGCGCCAGCAGCTTGGAAAGGACAGGGATCGATGAGCAGTTCTTC.

The CDR3 region is CASSFGTANTEAFF. In nucleotides, the CDR3 is TGTGCCAGCAGTTTCGGGACAGCGAACACTGAAGCTTTCTTT. V is TRBV27 and J is TRBJ1-1, with 7 bases matching TRBD1. This CDR3 is built from 14 residues. Losses at the gene ends were 3 bases for V and 1 base for J; bases not matched to a gene: 2. Looked up from germline, CDR1 is MNHEY and CDR2 is SMNVEV (reference sequence).

This rearrangement joins TRBV5-5 to TRBJ1-2; maybe TRBD1 (5 bases). V lost 1 base and J 2 bases, leaving 15 bases between the germline ends. This CDR3 is built from 16 residues. The germline V gene encodes CDR1 SGHKS and CDR2 YYEKEE (reference sequence). CDR3 sequence (DNA): TGTGCCAGCAGCTTGCACCGTCAGGGATCCAACTATGGCTACACCTTC. This codes for CASSLHRQGSNYGYTF. The whole variable domain, remainder taken from reference TRBV5-5 and TRBJ1-2, is DAGVTQSPTHLIKTRGQQVTLRCSPISGHKSVSWYQQVLGQGPQFIFQYYEKEERGRGNFPDRFSARQFPNYSSELNVNALLLGDSALYLCASSLHRQGSNYGYTFGSGTRLTVV.

This rearrangement joins TRBV7-2 to TRBJ2-1; no clear D. V was shortened by 1 base and J by 5 bases, with 9 bases between the two germline ends. This CDR3 comprises 14 residues. CDR1 is SGHTA, CDR2 FQGNSA, per germline. CDR3: CASSLGTANNEQFF. The DNA of the CDR3 is TGTGCCAGCAGCTTAGGTACCGCTAACAATGAGCAGTTCTTC.